This passage covers 20 T cell receptor beta chains from one sample sequenced in a study of early T cells in non-severe SARS-CoV-2 infection. Using its own MiXCR run on the 5' RACE reads, TCRdb lists one record per CDR3 protein. The table records roughly 50,000 distinct CDR3 sequences, around 10% of them present only once. What was sequenced was whole blood. All receptors come from an adult who was a healthcare worker with PCR-confirmed SARS-CoV-2 infection or an uninfected control (not recorded which).

V gene TRBV29-1 combines with J gene TRBJ2-3, with 9 bases matching TRBD1. The trim removed 6 bases at V and 1 base at J, leaving 5 bases unmatched. CDR1 is SQVTM, CDR2 ANQGSEA, per germline. The CDR3 has 14 amino acids. The CDR3 DNA sequence: TGCAGCGTACAGGGGGCGCAGGGCACAGATACGCAGTATTTT. It translates to CSVQGAQGTDTQYF.

This clonotype was detected ten times or more. This chain links TRBV7-2 with TRBJ2-3; a possible D gene is TRBD2 (6 bases). The germline V gene has CDR1 SGHTA and CDR2 FQGNSA. Trimming stripped 1 base from V and 2 bases from J, with 16 bases between. This CDR3 contains 17 residues. CDR3 nucleotides: TGTGCCAGCAGCTTAGGACTTGTAGCGGTCAACACAGATACGCAGTATTTT. Translation: CASSLGLVAVNTDTQYF.

V is TRBV12-3 or TRBV12-4 and J is TRBJ2-2, with 8 nucleotides matching TRBD2. The CDR3 covers 15 residues. V lost 5 bases and J lost 5; bases outside the gene matches: 7. The CDR3 region has the DNA TGTGCCAGCAGTGCGAGCGGGGGAAGGACCGGGGAGCTGTTTTTT. Its translation is CASSASGGRTGELFF.

This chain uses TRBV2 with TRBJ2-7; a weak D match, TRBD2 (6 bases). V lost 3 bases and J lost 3, with 9 bases in between. This CDR3 spans 13 amino acids. Looked up from germline, CDR1 is SNHLY and CDR2 is FYNNEI. The CDR3 DNA reads TGTGCCAGCAGTGAGGGACTGAACTACGAGCAGTACTTC. Its protein is CASSEGLNYEQYF.

A remark on this clonotype: A much larger clone differs by one base, so this may be a read error. V usage is TRBV6-5 and J usage is TRBJ2-7, with 13 bases matching TRBD2. Germline V CDR1 and CDR2: MNHEY, SVGAGI. This CDR3 spans 15 amino acids. The CDR3 bases are TGTGCCAGCAGCCAAACTAGCGGGAGGGCCTACGATCAGTACTTC. It specifies CASSQTSGRAYDQYF.

This clonotype was picked up a small number of times. The V gene is TRBV18, the J gene TRBJ1-5; weak D call: TRBD1 (6 bases). V lost 6 bases and J 5 bases, leaving 14 bases between the germline ends. Germline CDR1 reads KGHSH; CDR2 reads LQKENI. The CDR3 is made up of 14 amino acids. The CDR3 here is CASSLQGRDQPQHF. CDR3 bases: TGTGCCAGCTCGTTACAGGGCCGAGATCAGCCCCAGCATTTT.

V and J are TRBV29-1 and TRBJ2-7; no clear D. Germline V gene sequence: CDR1 SQVTM, CDR2 ANQGSEA. The V gene lost 0 bases and the J gene lost 2 bases, with 14 bases spanning the gap. This CDR3 region has 15 residues. As DNA, the CDR3 is TGCAGCGTTGAAGATCAAATGGCAGATACCTACGAGCAGTACTTC. This sequence encodes CSVEDQMADTYEQYF.

The chain uses TRBV29-1 and TRBJ2-3, with 12 bases identical to TRBD1. The CDR3 is made up of 14 amino acids. The V segment lost 4 bases and the J segment 6 bases; nucleotides outside the gene matches: 5. Germline CDR1 reads SQVTM; CDR2 reads ANQGSEA. The CDR3 reads CSVAPGQGADTQYF. The CDR3 DNA sequence: TGCAGCGTTGCACCGGGACAGGGGGCCGATACGCAGTATTTT.

In its sample, this clonotype was seen a few times. The chain uses TRBV27 and TRBJ1-2; D gene unclear. The V end lost 3 bases, the J end lost 4 bases, and 12 bases lay between the germline ends. The germline V gene has CDR1 MNHEY and CDR2 SMNVEV (reference sequence). The CDR3 length is 14 residues. The CDR3 here is CASSLKGFGYGYTF. Written as DNA, the CDR3 is TGTGCCAGCAGTTTGAAGGGATTCGGCTATGGCTACACCTTC.

This clonotype was seen at least ten times. The chain joins TRBV7-8 to TRBJ2-2; D is unresolved. From germline, CDR1 is SGHVS and CDR2 FQNEAQ. Trimming took off 1 base at V and 7 bases at J, with 10 bases between the two ends. The CDR3 is 14 residues long. CDR3 in DNA: TGTGCCAGCAGCTTAGAGGCGTCTAGCGGGGAGCTGTTTTTT. Protein: CASSLEASSGELFF.

This clonotype was seen many times. This chain links TRBV6-1 with TRBJ1-2, with 8 bases aligning to TRBD1. With 4 bases clipped from V and 2 bases from J, the junction kept 3 bases outside the gene matches. The CDR3 loop spans 14 amino acids. Germline V lookup: CDR1 MNHNS, CDR2 SASEGT. CDR3 DNA sequence: TGTGCCAGCAGTGGGACAGGGCACAACTATGGCTACACCTTC. This gives the protein CASSGTGHNYGYTF.

This clonotype has just a few counts. V and J are TRBV28 and TRBJ2-5; D unresolved. The V gene lost 3 bases and the J gene lost 3 bases, with 8 bases spanning the gap. CDR3 length equals 13 residues. Germline V gene data show CDR1 as MDHEN and CDR2 as SYDVKM. CDR3 sequence reads: CASSLVGEETQYF. The CDR3 nucleotides read TGTGCCAGCAGTTTGGTTGGGGAAGAGACCCAGTACTTC.

This clonotype showed up just a few times. J is TRBJ2-3 and V is TRBV11-1; D uncertain. The CDR3 is 11 amino acids. Trimming cost V 8 bases and J 3 bases, with 6 bases left between them. Germline V lookup: CDR1 SGHAT, CDR2 FQDESV (reference sequence). CDR3 sequence: CASLGTDTQYF. In nucleotides, the CDR3 is TGTGCCAGCCTCGGGACAGATACGCAGTATTTT.

This clonotype has a count of ten or more. This chain uses TRBV25-1 with TRBJ1-1, with D unresolved. Trimming took off 8 bases at V and 4 bases at J, with 8 bases between the two ends. CDR3 size: 11 residues. Germline V gives CDR1 MGHDK, CDR2 SYGVNS. The CDR3 DNA is TGTGCCAGCTACTCCACCACTGAAGCTTTCTTT. This sequence encodes CASYSTTEAFF. Complete variable domain (other parts from reference TRBV25-1 and TRBJ1-1): EADIYQTPRYLVIGTGKKITLECSQTMGHDKMYWYQQDPGMELHLIHYSYGVNSTEKGDLSSESTVSRIRTEHFPLTLESARPSHTSQYLCASYSTTEAFFGQGTRLTVV.

This clonotype has more than one count but fewer than ten. The genes are TRBV6-1 and TRBJ2-5; 13 nucleotides match TRBD2. The V gene's germline CDR1 is MNHNS and CDR2 SASEGT. The trim removed 6 bases at V and 5 bases at J, leaving 3 bases unmatched. The CDR3 length is 14 residues. CDR3 sequence reads: CASRLAGGPETQYF. CDR3 nucleotide sequence: TGTGCCAGCAGACTAGCGGGAGGGCCGGAGACCCAGTACTTC.

This clonotype showed up many times. The chain has TRBV7-9 and TRBJ2-3, with TRBD1 as a possible D gene (5 bases). Germline assignment: CDR1 SEHNR and CDR2 FQNEAQ (reference sequence). The CDR3 consists of 15 residues. Trimming cost V 1 base and J 6 bases, with 14 bases left between them. As DNA, the CDR3 is TGTGCCAGCAGCTTAGGACTCGCTGCAGGGGATACGCAGTATTTT. Translation: CASSLGLAAGDTQYF. Drawing the rest from reference TRBV7-9 and TRBJ2-3, the complete variable domain is DTGVSQNPRHKITKRGQNVTFRCDPISEHNRLYWYRQTLGQGPEFLTYFQNEAQLEKSRLLSDRFSAERPKGSFSTLEIQRTEQGDSAMYLCASSLGLAAGDTQYFGPGTRLTVL.

This clonotype has ten or more counts. This chain links TRBV7-2 with TRBJ1-2; D possibly corresponds to TRBD1 (5 bases). V was trimmed by 0 bases and J by 8 bases, leaving 13 bases between them. In germline, CDR1 is SGHTA, CDR2 FQGNSA. The CDR3 is 14 residues long. This chain's CDR3 is CASSLAGITGGYTF. CDR3 coding DNA: TGTGCCAGCAGCTTAGCCGGGATCACAGGCGGCTACACCTTC.

The table lists this clonotype with a few counts. The V call is TRBV29-1, the J call TRBJ1-1; no clear D. This CDR3 is built from 12 residues. The V and J ends lost 4 bases and 8 bases respectively, with 14 bases between them. Germline lookup yields CDR1 SQVTM and CDR2 ANQGSEA. CDR3 DNA sequence: TGCAGCGTTGCTGGCCAGGATTGGGAAGCTTTCTTT. It specifies CSVAGQDWEAFF.

This clonotype was found many times. This rearrangement joins TRBV5-4 to TRBJ1-1; D ambiguous. V was clipped by 1 base and J by 1 base, with 11 bases between them. Looked up from germline, CDR1 is SGHNT and CDR2 is YYREEE (reference sequence). The CDR3 runs 15 residues. CDR3 protein: CASSLWSTPNTEAFF. CDR3 in DNA: TGTGCCAGCAGCTTGTGGTCAACGCCGAACACTGAAGCTTTCTTT.

This clonotype was seen many times. CDR3 in amino acids: CASSPGDTYNEQFF. CDR3 DNA: TGTGCCAGCAGCCCCGGGGACACGTACAATGAGCAGTTCTTC. The rearrangement uses TRBV6-2 or TRBV6-3 and TRBJ2-1; perhaps TRBD1 as D (6 bases). The CDR3 sequence is 14 residues long. The V end was cut by 6 bases, the J end by 4 bases, with 13 bases between. Looked up from germline, CDR1 is MNHEY and CDR2 is SVGEGT.